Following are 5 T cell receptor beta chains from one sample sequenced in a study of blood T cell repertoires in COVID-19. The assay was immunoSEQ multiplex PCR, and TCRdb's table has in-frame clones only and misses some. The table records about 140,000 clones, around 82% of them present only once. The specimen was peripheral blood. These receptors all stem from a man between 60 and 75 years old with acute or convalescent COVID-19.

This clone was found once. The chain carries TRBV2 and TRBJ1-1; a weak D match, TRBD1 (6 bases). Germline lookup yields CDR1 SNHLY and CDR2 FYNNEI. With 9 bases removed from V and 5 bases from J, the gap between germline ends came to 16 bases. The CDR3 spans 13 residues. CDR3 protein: CASQQTGYTEAFF. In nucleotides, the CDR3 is TGTGCCAGTCAACAAACAGGGTATACTGAAGCTTTCTTT.

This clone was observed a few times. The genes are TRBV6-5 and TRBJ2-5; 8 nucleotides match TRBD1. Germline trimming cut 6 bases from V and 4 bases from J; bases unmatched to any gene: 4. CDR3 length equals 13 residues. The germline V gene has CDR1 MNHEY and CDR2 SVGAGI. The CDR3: CASSRTGRETQYF. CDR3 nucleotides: TGTGCCAGCAGCAGGACAGGGAGAGAGACCCAGTACTTC.

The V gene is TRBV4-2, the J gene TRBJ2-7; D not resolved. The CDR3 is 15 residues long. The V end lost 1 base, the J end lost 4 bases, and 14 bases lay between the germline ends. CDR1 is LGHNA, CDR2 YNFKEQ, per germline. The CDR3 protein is CASSQVRSEQYEQYF. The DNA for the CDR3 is TGTGCCAGCAGCCAAGTGCGAAGCGAGCAATACGAGCAGTACTTC.

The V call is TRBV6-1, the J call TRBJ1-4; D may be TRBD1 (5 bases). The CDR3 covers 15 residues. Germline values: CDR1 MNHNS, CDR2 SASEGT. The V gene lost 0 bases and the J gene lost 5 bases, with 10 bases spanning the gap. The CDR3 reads CASSEATGQNEKLFF. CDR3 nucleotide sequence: TGTGCCAGCAGTGAAGCAACAGGACAAAATGAAAAACTGTTTTTT.

The CDR3 bases are TGTGCCAGCAGGAGCCAACAGGGGGTCGATGGCTACACCTTC. As protein: CASRSQQGVDGYTF. This chain connects TRBV28 to TRBJ1-2; 8 bases fit TRBD1. Germline trimming cut 6 bases from V and 6 bases from J; bases unmatched to any gene: 9. Germline CDR1 and CDR2: MDHEN and SYDVKM. The CDR3 is made up of 14 amino acids.